This entry features one T cell receptor (beta chain) sequence. Its antigen is currently not known. No base quality values were provided; no much bigger clone lies one nucleotide off. This specimen belongs to a study of cytomegalovirus exposure and HLA in healthy donors (dated by TCRdb to about 2017). For the wider study: An earlier analysis of a few hundred of the donors reported approximately 300 Gb of sequence data and 95 million to 120 million unique TCR beta sequences obtained from some 200 million T cells. An early release that covered some 630 HLA-typed donors contained approximately 300 gigabases of sequencing data and tens of millions of unique TCR sequences. The genetic ancestry cluster associated with self-reported Caucasian donors included over 80% of the roughly 410 genotyped donors. The aim of the study was to test whether cataloging public T cell receptors could identify signatures of past pathogen exposure. The study profiled the T cell repertoires of more than 500 subjects by immunosequencing and related them to cytomegalovirus serostatus. Along with the roughly 700-subject first cohort, a separate validation cohort of some 130 different subjects was used. To predict cytomegalovirus infection status, the study brought together high-throughput TCR immunosequencing, statistical association of individual TCRs with disease status, and machine learning. To study patterns of TCR occurrence, a later analysis re-analyzed previously published TCR beta repertoires from several hundred donors and added high-resolution HLA genotyping. In the later analysis, no new phenotypic data were used to find candidate immune exposures; instead, reliance was placed on TCR beta sequences and their occurrence across donors. In an earlier analysis of a few hundred of the donors, high-throughput TCR beta sequencing was used to judge whether each TCR beta V gene segment behaved as functional or pseudogenic. Donor age, sex, ethnicity and CMV serostatus were collected together with the repertoire data. Genome-wide SNP genotypes for about three fifths of the roughly 670 donors were used in a later genetic analysis, which treated that subset as a discovery cohort. All discovery cohort repertoires had been generated using a single sequencing platform. HLA typing included class I and class II loci at four-digit resolution. Typing coverage varied by locus: roughly 629-640 donors for A, B, C, DRB1 and DQB1; approximately 520 for DQA1; about 590 for DPA1; roughly 450 for DPB1. Four or five DR-DQ haplotypes were treated as single units for association and clustering because of strong linkage in the cohort. On average, approximately 250,000 unique TCR beta nucleotide sequences were sequenced per donor among 398 genotyped donors of the cohort, with roughly 20% of those sequences being non-productive. Broader findings and caveats from the paper: Broadly in line with IMGT annotations, most TCR beta V segments showed up in productive rearrangements about 87% or about 30% of the time in an earlier analysis of under 700 of the donors. A further reported finding was that TCR beta sequences accurately predicted the HLA-A and HLA-B alleles for most subjects in the first cohort. In a later analysis, the rate of TCR association differed among HLA loci, with DRB1 alleles having the most associated TCRs and HLA-C alleles having the fewest. Because HLA typing was missing for some donors at each locus, association tests included only the typed subset. A later analysis found that most CMV-associated TCR beta chains appeared HLA-restricted, with HLA associations seemingly driven largely by CMV exposure. In both the original and validation cohorts, the classifier was reported to diagnose cytomegalovirus status with high specificity and sensitivity. Immune exposure information for the cohort was limited to CMV serostatus. Correlated functional status among segregating V segments might be attributable to linkage disequilibrium, but an unknown experimental factor could not be ruled out. V-gene and J-gene trimming of TCR beta chains was associated with a missense DCLRE1C variant in a later genetic analysis, and the association was replicated in an independent cohort. Three of the identified cytomegalovirus-associated TCR beta chains were confirmed in vitro to be specific for cytomegalovirus antigens. A later analysis reported that several top co-occurrence clusters appeared linked to parvovirus B19, influenza, CMV and Epstein-Barr virus. A later analysis associated roughly 17,000 TCR beta sequences with specific HLA alleles at a false discovery rate of 0.05. Compared with equally common non-associated chains, HLA-associated TCR beta chains in a later analysis were more clonally expanded and had lower generation probabilities. Sequencing depth was assumed to be roughly uniform across donors in the presence/absence analyses, though that assumption may not hold. According to a later genetic analysis, donors in an Asian-associated ancestry cluster had fewer N-insertions in productive TCRs than the approximately 670-donor mean. The earlier analysis of some 560 of the donors excluded about 16 rarely observed V segments, including chromosome 9 orphons, because counts were too low. The cohort was sequenced for TCR beta chains only, and without alpha or paired-chain data the features that could be detected were limited. The authors suggested that the approach could potentially be generalized to other disease states and immunological phenotypes. When HLA alleles, especially DR and DQ, strongly co-occurred, attributing TCR associations to individual alleles was difficult. While some public TCRs were present in many individuals, most TCR sequences turned up only very rarely across donors. Some IMGT-functional V segments, including TRBV6-2 and TRBV6-3, could not be distinguished by the 87-base-pair reads and were therefore excluded. A group of highly shared sequence variants was considered likely to be a technical artifact of the sequencing pipeline. A total of 150 to 200 TCR beta chains were listed by the study as associated with cytomegalovirus.

The cohort was made up of several hundred healthy bone marrow donors. All cohort members were sampled while nominally healthy, although unrecorded immune exposures were likely present. The donor was CMV seronegative and belonged to the group of 352 seronegative cohort members. Every donor gave a peripheral blood sample, and the peripheral blood mononuclear cells from that sample were used for TCR beta sequencing. The Qiagen DNeasy Blood Extraction Kit was used to extract genomic DNA from the blood cell samples. The library was generated by the immunoSEQ multiplex PCR assay. A mixture of 60 forward primers for TCR Vbeta segments and 13 reverse primers for TCR Jbeta segments was used in the multiplex PCR. The CDR3 region of rearranged TCR beta genes was amplified from genomic DNA with a multiplex PCR assay. On the Illumina HiSeq System, the amplified TCR beta libraries were sequenced as 87-base-pair reads. The source study handled its data this way. Across the 500 to 850 repertoires, a later analysis counted 78 million or so unique TCR beta chains, some 11 million of which were shared by at least two donors. A nearest-neighbor algorithm error-corrected the raw reads and collapsed the reads into unique sequences, merging closely related sequences to remove PCR and sequencing errors. V, D and J gene segments were assigned by aligning CDR3 sequences to IMGT reference sequences. For a sequence to be retained, a match of at least six nucleotides was required to both a V gene segment and a J gene segment. Rearrangements were classified as productive when the CDR3 lacked stop codons and remained in frame with V and J, and all other rearrangements were classified as non-productive. CDR3 was defined by IMGT convention, running from the second conserved V-encoded cysteine to the conserved J-encoded phenylalanine. The earlier analysis of about 560 of the donors excluded any sequence lacking an unambiguous match to a single V gene segment. In an earlier analysis of several hundred of the donors, V segments were called functional above 56.7% productive rearrangements and were called segregating when the between-donor standard deviation exceeded 5%. A statistical classification framework was developed to diagnose cytomegalovirus status using the catalog of TCR beta chain sequences. In a later analysis, V and J genes were assigned by comparing TCR nucleotide sequences against IMGT/GENE-DB human TR gene sequences. The TCRdist pipeline was used in a later analysis to assign CDR3 sequences and most-parsimonious VDJ recombination scenarios. In a later analysis, each TCR beta chain was defined by its CDR3 amino acid sequence together with its V-gene family, and reads without a unique V-gene family were excluded. To address suspected cross-contamination and a sequencing artifact, a later analysis removed roughly 640 highly shared, low-generation-probability nucleotide sequences. In a later analysis, a clonal expansion index was calculated for each public chain from normalized within-repertoire ranks of inferred template counts. In a later analysis, generation probabilities were computed with a VDJ recombination model fitted to out-of-frame rearrangements, and the resulting probabilities were checked against IGoR. In a later analysis, TCR-TCR, TCR-HLA and TCR-CMV co-occurrence was scored with hypergeometric tests, and a repertoire-size bias correction was applied to TCR pairs. In a later analysis, false discovery rates were estimated by permuting HLA or CMV assignments 20 times. In a later analysis, co-occurring TCRs were grouped with DBSCAN, and TCRdist sequence similarity was added when clustering was performed within HLA-allele-positive subsets. Repertoires with fewer than 30,000 or more than 120,000 public chains, plus five repertoires with anomalous nucleotide sharing, were excluded from co-occurrence clustering. TCRdb holds this immuneACCESS table with in-frame rearrangements only. Some clones are missing; in checked studies, unresolved V genes explain under half, and the rest has no known cause. V and J calls and clone size follow that table, whereas D and trimming were derived from the DNA. The sample table holds about 90,000 clones, of which about 87% were seen once. The ten largest clones capture less than 2.5% of the sample.

Relative to germline, V is 7 bases shorter and J is 4 bases shorter, with 22 bases between their ends. CDR1 and CDR2, looked up from the germline V gene, are ENHRY and SYGVKD. The CDR3 measures 16 amino acids from cysteine to phenylalanine. Only the CDR3 region is kept as DNA, spanning 48 bases read in frame from base 1. The source material was PBMCs. The rearranged chain carries TRBV10-3 and TRBJ1-2; TRBD1 might be the D gene, on 5 matching bases. The TCR sequence derives from a man younger than 35 in good health and CMV-seronegative. The CDR3 amino acid sequence is: CAINEGGRSGGYGYTF. The DNA sequence reads TGTGCCATCAATGAAGGAGGACGGTCGGGGGGCTATGGCTACACCTTC.